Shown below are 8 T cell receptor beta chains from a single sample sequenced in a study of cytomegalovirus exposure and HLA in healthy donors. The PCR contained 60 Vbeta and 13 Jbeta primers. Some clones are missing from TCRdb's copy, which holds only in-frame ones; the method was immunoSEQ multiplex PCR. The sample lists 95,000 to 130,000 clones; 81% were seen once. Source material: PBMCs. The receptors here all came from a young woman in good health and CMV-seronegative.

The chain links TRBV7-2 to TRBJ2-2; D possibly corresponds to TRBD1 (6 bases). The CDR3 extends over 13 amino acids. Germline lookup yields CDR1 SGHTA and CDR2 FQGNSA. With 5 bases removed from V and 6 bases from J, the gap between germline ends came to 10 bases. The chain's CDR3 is CASSRQEAGELFF. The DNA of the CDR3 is TGTGCCAGCAGCCGACAGGAAGCCGGGGAGCTGTTTTTT.

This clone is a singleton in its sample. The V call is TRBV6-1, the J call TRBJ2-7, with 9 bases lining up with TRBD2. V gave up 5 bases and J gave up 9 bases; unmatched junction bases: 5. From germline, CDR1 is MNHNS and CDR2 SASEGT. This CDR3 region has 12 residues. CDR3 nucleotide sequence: TGTGCCAGCAGTTGGGCTAGCGGGGTGCAGTACTTC. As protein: CASSWASGVQYF.

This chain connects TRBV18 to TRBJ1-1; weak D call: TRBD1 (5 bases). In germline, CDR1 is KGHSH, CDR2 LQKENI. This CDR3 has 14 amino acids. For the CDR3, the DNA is TGTGTCACGGCCCTTGTCGGGGGAGGTGGTGAAGCTTTCTTT. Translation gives CVTALVGGGGEAFF.

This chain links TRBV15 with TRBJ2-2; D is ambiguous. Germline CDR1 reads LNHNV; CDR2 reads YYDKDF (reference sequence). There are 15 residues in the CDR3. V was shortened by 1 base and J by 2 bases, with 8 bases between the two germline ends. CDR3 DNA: TGTGCCACCAGCAGAGGGCAAAGAAACACCGGGGAGCTGTTTTTT. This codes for CATSRGQRNTGELFF.

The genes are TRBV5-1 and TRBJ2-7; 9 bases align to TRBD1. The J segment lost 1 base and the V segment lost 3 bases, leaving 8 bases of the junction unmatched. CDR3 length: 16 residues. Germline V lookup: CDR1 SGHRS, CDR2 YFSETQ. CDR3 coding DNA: TGCGCCAGCAGCTGGGAGCCGGGACAGGGATCCTACGAGCAGTACTTC. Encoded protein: CASSWEPGQGSYEQYF.

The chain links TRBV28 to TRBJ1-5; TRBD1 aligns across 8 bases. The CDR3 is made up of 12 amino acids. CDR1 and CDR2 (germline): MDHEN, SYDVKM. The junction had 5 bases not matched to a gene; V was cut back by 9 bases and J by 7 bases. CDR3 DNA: TGTGCCAGTCAGGGGGCAAACCAGCCCCAGCATTTT. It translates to CASQGANQPQHF. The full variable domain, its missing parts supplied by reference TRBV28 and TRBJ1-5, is DVKVTQSSRYLVKRTGEKVFLECVQDMDHENMFWYRQDPGLGLRLIYFSYDVKMKEKGDIPEGYSVSREKKERFSLILESASTNQTSMYLCASQGANQPQHFGDGTRLSIL.

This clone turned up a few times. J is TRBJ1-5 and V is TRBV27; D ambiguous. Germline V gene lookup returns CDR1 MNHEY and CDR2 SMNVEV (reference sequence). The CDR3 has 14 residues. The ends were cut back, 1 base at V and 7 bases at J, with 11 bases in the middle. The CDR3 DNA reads TGTGCCAGCAGTTTATTCCCTCGAGGACAGCCCCAGCATTTT. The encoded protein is CASSLFPRGQPQHF.

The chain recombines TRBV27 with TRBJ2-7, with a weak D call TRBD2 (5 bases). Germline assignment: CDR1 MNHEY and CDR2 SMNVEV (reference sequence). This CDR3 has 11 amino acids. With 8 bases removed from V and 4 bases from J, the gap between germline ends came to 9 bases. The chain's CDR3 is CASASGYEQYF. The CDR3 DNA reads TGTGCCAGCGCCTCGGGGTACGAGCAGTACTTC.